This T cell receptor (beta chain) was recovered during a study of identifying expanded T cells in peripheral blood. CDR3 length: 12 residues. Trimming stripped 4 bases from V and 4 bases from J, with 6 bases between. CDR1 is SGHTA, CDR2 FQGNSA, per germline. Measured with immunoSEQ multiplex PCR; TCRdb has only the in-frame clones, and not every one. The table lists 85,000 to 90,000 clones, approximately 84% of them singletons. This chain connects TRBV7-2 to TRBJ2-3; D not certain. The sequencing sample was made of blood. This clonotype originated in a person between 18 and 75 years old in good health. CDR3 sequence (DNA): TGTGCCAGCAGCTCGATCCCAGATACGCAGTATTTT. This sequence encodes CASSSIPDTQYF. Using reference TRBV7-2 and TRBJ2-3 for the parts outside the CDR3, the full variable domain is GAGVSQSPSNKVTEKGKDVELRCDPISGHTALYWYRQSLGQGLEFLIYFQGNSAPDKSGLPSDRFSAERTGGSVSTLTIQRTQQEDSAVYLCASSSIPDTQYFGPGTRLTVL.